One and the same sample provided the 18 T cell receptor beta chains below, sequenced in a study of T-cell memory formation after mild COVID-19. TCRdb re-analysed the 5' RACE reads in MiXCR, keeping a single row per CDR3 protein. Here the sample spans around 140,000 distinct CDR3 sequences, roughly 6.3% being singletons. Sequenced material: PBMCs or a T cell subset sorted from them (not recorded which). All receptors derive from an adult woman who had mild COVID-19 (a few samples of this study predate the infection). Cell type and time point are not known.

This clonotype came up many times. The chain has TRBV7-9 and TRBJ1-4; TRBD1 might be the D (5 bases). V was clipped by 6 bases and J by 0 bases, with 8 bases between them. Germline V lookup: CDR1 SEHNR, CDR2 FQNEAQ (reference sequence). The CDR3 covers 14 residues. The CDR3 bases are TGTGCCAGCAGGGGGCTTGCAACTAATGAAAAACTGTTTTTT. This translates into CASRGLATNEKLFF. The variable domain in full, completed from reference TRBV7-9 and TRBJ1-4, reads DTGVSQNPRHKITKRGQNVTFRCDPISEHNRLYWYRQTLGQGPEFLTYFQNEAQLEKSRLLSDRFSAERPKGSFSTLEIQRTEQGDSAMYLCASRGLATNEKLFFGSGTQLSVL.

This clonotype occurred a few times. The chain uses TRBV5-6 and TRBJ1-5; 7 positions agree with TRBD1. The V segment lost 4 bases and the J segment 1 base; nucleotides outside the gene matches: 2. Germline-derived CDR1 and CDR2 are SGHDT and YYEEEE. The CDR3 sequence is 14 residues long. The CDR3 sequence is CASSHRGSNQPQHF. The CDR3, as DNA: TGTGCCAGCAGCCACAGGGGAAGCAATCAGCCCCAGCATTTT. Full variable domain (rest looked up from reference TRBV5-6 and TRBJ1-5): DAGVTQSPTHLIKTRGQQVTLRCSPKSGHDTVSWYQQALGQGPQFIFQYYEEEERQRGNFPDRFSGHQFPNYSSELNVNALLLGDSALYLCASSHRGSNQPQHFGDGTRLSIL.

The table lists this clonotype with many counts. The chain links TRBV20-1 to TRBJ2-7; D could derive from TRBD1 or TRBD2 (5 bases each). CDR3 length: 14 amino acids. V lost 0 bases and J lost 0, with 9 bases in between. Germline CDR1 DFQATT, CDR2 SNEGSKA (reference sequence). The CDR3 here is CSARDGGSSYEQYF. The CDR3 DNA follows: TGCAGTGCTAGAGATGGGGGTAGCTCCTACGAGCAGTACTTC.

This clonotype appeared a few times. This chain joins TRBV7-9 and TRBJ2-7; D might be TRBD2 (5 bases). The V gene's germline CDR1 is SEHNR and CDR2 FQNEAQ (reference sequence). This CDR3 comprises 14 residues. Trimming pared 5 bases from V and 3 bases from J, leaving 14 bases between. CDR3 in amino acids: CASSTSGGVYEQYF. In nucleotides, the CDR3 is TGTGCCAGCAGCACGTCCGGAGGAGTCTACGAGCAGTACTTC.

In this sample, this clonotype turned up many times. The chain combines TRBV9 with TRBJ2-3, with D maybe TRBD2 (5 bases). Per germline, CDR1 SGDLS and CDR2 YYNGEE. The V end was cut by 0 bases, the J end by 0 bases, with 14 bases between. This CDR3 is built from 17 residues. The CDR3 nucleotides read TGTGCCAGCAGCGTAGGGGCGGGTGCAACTAGCACAGATACGCAGTATTTT. It encodes CASSVGAGATSTDTQYF.

The rearrangement uses TRBV27 and TRBJ2-2; 7 nucleotides match TRBD1. V dropped 6 bases and J dropped 5; count of bases not matched to a gene: 9. This CDR3 is 15 amino acids long. Germline V lookup: CDR1 MNHEY, CDR2 SMNVEV (reference sequence). CDR3 bases: TGTGCCAGCAGCCGACAGGGATTCATGACCGGGGAGCTGTTTTTT. Encoded protein: CASSRQGFMTGELFF.

The rearrangement links TRBV4-1 to TRBJ2-3; 10 bases are shared with TRBD2. The trim removed 0 bases at V and 0 bases at J, leaving 6 bases unmatched. Germline CDR1 is MGHRA and CDR2 is YSYEKL. The CDR3 covers 18 residues. CDR3 protein: CASSQDPGLASSTDTQYF. CDR3 DNA sequence: TGCGCCAGCAGCCAAGATCCGGGACTAGCGTCTAGCACAGATACGCAGTATTTT.

This clonotype was detected many times. The V and J genes are TRBV7-7 and TRBJ2-2; unclear D gene. This CDR3 contains 14 residues. CDR1 and CDR2 (germline): SSHAT, FNYEAQ (reference sequence). Trimming removed 3 bases at V and 2 bases at J, with 7 bases between. The chain's CDR3 is CASSFSSNTGELFF. As DNA, the CDR3 is TGTGCCAGCAGCTTTAGCAGTAACACCGGGGAGCTGTTTTTT.

This clonotype appeared many times. The chain carries TRBV20-1 and TRBJ1-4, with 8 positions matching TRBD1. Germline trimming cut 6 bases from V and 7 bases from J; bases unmatched to any gene: 13. CDR1 is DFQATT and CDR2 is SNEGSKA in the germline V gene (reference sequence). CDR3 length: 15 residues. The CDR3 DNA is TGCAGTGCCCAAGATAGGACAGGGTCGAGTGAAAAACTGTTTTTT. This gives the protein CSAQDRTGSSEKLFF.

Ten or more counts support this clonotype. This chain links TRBV7-7 with TRBJ2-3; weak D call: TRBD2 (6 bases). V gave up 3 bases and J gave up 2 bases, with 15 bases separating them. CDR1 and CDR2 (germline): SSHAT, FNYEAQ (reference sequence). This CDR3 has 16 residues. Here the CDR3 DNA reads TGTGCCAGCAGCTTGGGACTCTCCAAGGCCACAGATACGCAGTATTTT. Its protein product is CASSLGLSKATDTQYF.

This clonotype was picked up many times. The rearrangement joins TRBV20-1 to TRBJ1-2; D is possibly TRBD1 (6 bases). Germline lookup yields CDR1 DFQATT and CDR2 SNEGSKA (reference sequence). The ends were cut back, 1 base at V and 4 bases at J, with 19 bases in the middle. The length of the CDR3 is 16 residues. CDR3 residues: CSARARDTSDFYGYTF. Written as DNA, the CDR3 is TGCAGTGCTAGAGCCCGGGACACAAGCGACTTCTATGGCTACACCTTC.

A few counts support this clonotype. The chain couples TRBV2 to TRBJ1-2; 7 bases agree with TRBD1. This CDR3 is built from 15 residues. Germline CDR1 SNHLY, CDR2 FYNNEI. V gave up 4 bases and J gave up 2 bases; unmatched junction bases: 7. The CDR3 DNA reads TGTGCCAGCAGTGTGCTTAACAGGGGAAACTATGGCTACACCTTC. Translation: CASSVLNRGNYGYTF.

The chain employs TRBV7-9 and TRBJ2-1; D is perhaps TRBD1 (5 bases). CDR1 and CDR2 from the germline V gene are SEHNR and FQNEAQ (reference sequence). The CDR3 runs to 16 residues. Trimming stripped 5 bases from V and 6 bases from J, with 20 bases between. The CDR3 DNA reads TGTGCCAGCAGCGACCAAGCTAGGGGTACAGTCAATGAGCAGTTCTTC. Protein product: CASSDQARGTVNEQFF.

The chain links TRBV7-9 to TRBJ1-5, with 7 bases fitting TRBD1. Germline V lookup: CDR1 SEHNR, CDR2 FQNEAQ (reference sequence). V was clipped by 1 base and J by 3 bases; unmatched bases: 6. The CDR3 loop spans 16 amino acids. The CDR3 protein is CASSLGTGVLNQPQHF. In nucleotides, the CDR3 is TGTGCCAGCAGCTTAGGCACAGGGGTCCTCAATCAGCCCCAGCATTTT.

In this sample, this clonotype turned up a few times. The chain is built from TRBV20-1 and TRBJ2-1; D unresolved. The V end lost 5 bases, the J end lost 5 bases, and 22 bases lay between the germline ends. CDR1 DFQATT and CDR2 SNEGSKA come from the germline V gene (reference sequence). This CDR3 region has 16 residues. CDR3 DNA sequence: TGCAGTGCTCATTATTTCGGATACCCTGTGGACAATGAGCAGTTCTTC. This sequence encodes CSAHYFGYPVDNEQFF.

The table lists this clonotype with many counts. The chain carries TRBV4-2 and TRBJ1-1; 7 nucleotides agree with TRBD1. The length of the CDR3 is 16 residues. V trimming: 3 bases; J trimming: 1 base; junction bases outside the gene matches: 8. Germline CDR1 and CDR2: LGHNA and YNFKEQ. The CDR3 coding sequence is TGTGCCAGCAGCCAGCCCACCGGGACAGCGAACACTGAAGCTTTCTTT. Its protein product is CASSQPTGTANTEAFF.

Ten or more counts support this clonotype. The chain is built from TRBV7-8 and TRBJ2-7; D tentatively reads TRBD1 or TRBD2 (6 bases each). V was cut by 5 bases and J by 6 bases, with 26 bases left in between. Germline V gene lookup returns CDR1 SGHVS and CDR2 FQNEAQ. CDR3 size: 17 residues. The CDR3 here is CASSPSRGPARKIEQYF. DNA for the CDR3: TGTGCCAGCAGCCCGTCCCGGGGGCCTGCCCGCAAAATCGAGCAGTACTTC. Together with reference TRBV7-8 and TRBJ2-7, the CDR3 gives the full variable domain: GAGVSQSPRYKVAKRGQDVALRCDPISGHVSLFWYQQALGQGPEFLTYFQNEAQLDKSGLPSDRFFAERPEGSVSTLKIQRTQQEDSAVYLCASSPSRGPARKIEQYFGPGTRLTVT.

This clonotype has ten or more counts. This chain joins TRBV7-9 and TRBJ1-2; no firm D call. The CDR3 has 13 residues. V was clipped by 0 bases and J by 6 bases, with 8 bases between them. Germline lookup yields CDR1 SEHNR and CDR2 FQNEAQ (reference sequence). Here the CDR3 DNA reads TGTGCCAGCAGCTTAGCAGGGATGGATGGCTACACCTTC. Its protein product is CASSLAGMDGYTF.